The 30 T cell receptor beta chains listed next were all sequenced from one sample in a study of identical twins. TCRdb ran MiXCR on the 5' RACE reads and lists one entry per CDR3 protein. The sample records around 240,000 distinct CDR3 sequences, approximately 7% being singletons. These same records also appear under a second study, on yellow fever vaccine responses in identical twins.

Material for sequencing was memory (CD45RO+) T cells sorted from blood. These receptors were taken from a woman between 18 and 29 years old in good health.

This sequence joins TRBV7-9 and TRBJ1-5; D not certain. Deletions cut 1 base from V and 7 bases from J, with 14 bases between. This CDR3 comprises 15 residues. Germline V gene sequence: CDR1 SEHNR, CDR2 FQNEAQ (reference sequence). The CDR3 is CASSLEGGKGQPQHF. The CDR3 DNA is TGTGCCAGCAGCTTAGAAGGAGGGAAAGGGCAGCCCCAGCATTTT.

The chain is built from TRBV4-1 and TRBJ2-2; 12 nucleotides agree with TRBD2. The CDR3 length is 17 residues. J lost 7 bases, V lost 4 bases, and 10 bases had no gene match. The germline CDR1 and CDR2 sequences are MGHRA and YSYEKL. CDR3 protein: CASSRGTSGLLGGELFF. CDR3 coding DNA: TGCGCCAGCAGCCGAGGGACTAGCGGGCTGCTTGGCGGGGAGCTGTTTTTT.

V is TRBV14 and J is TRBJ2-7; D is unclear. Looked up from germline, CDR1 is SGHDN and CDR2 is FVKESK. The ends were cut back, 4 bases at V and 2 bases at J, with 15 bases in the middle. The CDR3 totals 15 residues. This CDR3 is CASSLGRKNPYEQYF. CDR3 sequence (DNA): TGTGCCAGCAGCCTCGGACGAAAGAACCCCTACGAGCAGTACTTC.

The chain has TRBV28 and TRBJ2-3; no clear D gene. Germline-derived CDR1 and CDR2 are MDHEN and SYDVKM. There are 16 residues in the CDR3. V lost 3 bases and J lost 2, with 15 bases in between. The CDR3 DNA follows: TGTGCCAGCAGTTTCCTCGACGCAACAGACACAGATACGCAGTATTTT. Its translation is CASSFLDATDTDTQYF.

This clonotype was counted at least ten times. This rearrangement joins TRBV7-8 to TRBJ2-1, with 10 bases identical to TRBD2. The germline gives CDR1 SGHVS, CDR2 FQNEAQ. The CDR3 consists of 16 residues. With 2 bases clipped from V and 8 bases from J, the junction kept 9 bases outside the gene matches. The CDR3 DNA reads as TGTGCCAGCAGCTTACTGGCTAGCGGGAGCATGTATGAGCAGTTCTTC. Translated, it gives CASSLLASGSMYEQFF.

In DNA, the CDR3 is TGTGCCAGCAGCTTAACGCAGGGGGGGAACACCGGGGAGCTGTTTTTT. As protein: CASSLTQGGNTGELFF. The chain joins TRBV7-9 to TRBJ2-2, with D perhaps TRBD1 (7 bases). The CDR3 totals 16 residues. V was trimmed by 2 bases and J by 1 base, leaving 11 bases between them. CDR1 and CDR2 (germline): SEHNR, FQNEAQ (reference sequence).

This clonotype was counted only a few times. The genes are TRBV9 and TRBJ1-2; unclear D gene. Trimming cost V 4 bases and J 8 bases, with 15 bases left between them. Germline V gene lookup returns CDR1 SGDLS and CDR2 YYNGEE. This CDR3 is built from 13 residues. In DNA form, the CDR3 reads TGTGCCAGCAGCCCCTCTTACTATGGCGGCTACACCTTC. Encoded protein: CASSPSYYGGYTF.

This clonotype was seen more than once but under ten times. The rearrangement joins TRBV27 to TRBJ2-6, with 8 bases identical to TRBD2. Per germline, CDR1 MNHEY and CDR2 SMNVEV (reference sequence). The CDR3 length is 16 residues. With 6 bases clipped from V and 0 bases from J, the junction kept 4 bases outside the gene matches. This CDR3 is CASRVAGSSGANVLTF. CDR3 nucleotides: TGTGCCAGCAGGGTAGCGGGGAGCTCTGGGGCCAACGTCCTGACTTTC. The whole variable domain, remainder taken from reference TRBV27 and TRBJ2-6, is EAQVTQNPRYLITVTGKKLTVTCSQNMNHEYMSWYRQDPGLGLRQIYYSMNVEVTDKGDVPEGYKVSRKEKRNFPLILESPSPNQTSLYFCASRVAGSSGANVLTFGAGSRLTVL.

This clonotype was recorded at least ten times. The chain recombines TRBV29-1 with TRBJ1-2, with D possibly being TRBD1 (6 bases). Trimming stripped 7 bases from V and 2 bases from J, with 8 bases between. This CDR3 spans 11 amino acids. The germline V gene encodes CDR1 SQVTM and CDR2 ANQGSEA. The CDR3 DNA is TGCAGCGGGACAGAGAACTATGGCTACACCTTC. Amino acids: CSGTENYGYTF.

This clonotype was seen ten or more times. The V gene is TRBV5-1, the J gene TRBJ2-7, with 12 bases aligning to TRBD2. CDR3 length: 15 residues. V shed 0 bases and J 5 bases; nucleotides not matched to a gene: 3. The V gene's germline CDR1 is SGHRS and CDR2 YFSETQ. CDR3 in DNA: TGCGCCAGCAGCTTGGAACTAGCGGGAGGCCACGAGCAGTACTTC. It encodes CASSLELAGGHEQYF.

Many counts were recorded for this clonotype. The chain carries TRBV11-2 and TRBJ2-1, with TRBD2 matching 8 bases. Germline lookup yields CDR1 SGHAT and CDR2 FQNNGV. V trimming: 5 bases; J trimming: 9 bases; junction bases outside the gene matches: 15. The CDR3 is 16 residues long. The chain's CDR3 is CASSRDIARTSGEQFF. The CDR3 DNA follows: TGTGCCAGCAGCAGAGACATAGCGAGAACTAGCGGTGAGCAGTTCTTC.

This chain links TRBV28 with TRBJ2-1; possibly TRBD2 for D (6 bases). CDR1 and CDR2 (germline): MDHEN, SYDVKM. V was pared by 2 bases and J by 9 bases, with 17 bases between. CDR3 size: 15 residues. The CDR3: CASSLRGGGSLEQFF. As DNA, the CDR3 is TGTGCCAGCAGTTTAAGGGGTGGAGGGTCTCTTGAGCAGTTCTTC.

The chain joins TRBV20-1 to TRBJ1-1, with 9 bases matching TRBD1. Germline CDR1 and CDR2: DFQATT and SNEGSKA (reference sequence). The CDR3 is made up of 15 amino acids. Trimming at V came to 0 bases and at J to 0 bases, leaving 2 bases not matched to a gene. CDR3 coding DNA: TGCAGTGCTAGAGAAACAGGGGGCTTGAACACTGAAGCTTTCTTT. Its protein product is CSARETGGLNTEAFF.

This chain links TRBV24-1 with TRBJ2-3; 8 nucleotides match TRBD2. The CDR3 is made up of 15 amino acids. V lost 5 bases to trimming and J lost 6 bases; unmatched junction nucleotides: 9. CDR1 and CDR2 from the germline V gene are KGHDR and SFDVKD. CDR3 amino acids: CATSASLAGPDTQYF. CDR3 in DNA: TGTGCCACCAGTGCTTCCCTAGCGGGTCCGGATACGCAGTATTTT.

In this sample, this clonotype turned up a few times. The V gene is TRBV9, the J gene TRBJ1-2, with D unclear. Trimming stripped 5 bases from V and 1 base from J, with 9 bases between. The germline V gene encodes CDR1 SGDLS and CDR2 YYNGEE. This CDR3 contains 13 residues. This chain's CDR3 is CASSTTHNYGYTF. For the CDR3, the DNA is TGTGCCAGCAGTACCACGCATAACTATGGCTACACCTTC. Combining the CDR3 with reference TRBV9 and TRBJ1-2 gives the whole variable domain DSGVTQTPKHLITATGQRVTLRCSPRSGDLSVYWYQQSLDQGLQFLIQYYNGEERAKGNILERFSAQQFPDLHSELNLSSLELGDSALYFCASSTTHNYGYTFGSGTRLTVV.

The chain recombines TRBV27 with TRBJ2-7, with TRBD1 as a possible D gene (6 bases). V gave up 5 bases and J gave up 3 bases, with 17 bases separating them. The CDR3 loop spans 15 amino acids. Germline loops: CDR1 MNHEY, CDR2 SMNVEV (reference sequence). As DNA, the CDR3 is TGTGCCAGCAGTACAGCAGGGGCCTTACACTACGAGCAGTACTTC. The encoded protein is CASSTAGALHYEQYF.

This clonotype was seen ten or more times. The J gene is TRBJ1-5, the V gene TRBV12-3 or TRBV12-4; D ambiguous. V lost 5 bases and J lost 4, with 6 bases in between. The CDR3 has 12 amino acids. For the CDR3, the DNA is TGTGCCAGCAGTCGATTAAATCAGCCCCAGCATTTT. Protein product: CASSRLNQPQHF.

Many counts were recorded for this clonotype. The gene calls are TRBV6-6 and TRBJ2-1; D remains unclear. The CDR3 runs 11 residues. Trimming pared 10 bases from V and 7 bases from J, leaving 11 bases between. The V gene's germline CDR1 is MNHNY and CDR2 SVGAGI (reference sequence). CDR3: CAIGAGNEQFF. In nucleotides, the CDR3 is TGTGCCATCGGAGCTGGTAATGAGCAGTTCTTC.

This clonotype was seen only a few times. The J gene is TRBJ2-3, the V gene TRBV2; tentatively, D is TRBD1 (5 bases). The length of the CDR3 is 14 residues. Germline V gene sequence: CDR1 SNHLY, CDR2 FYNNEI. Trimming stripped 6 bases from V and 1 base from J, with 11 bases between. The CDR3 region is CASSDSSRTDTQYF. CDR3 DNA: TGTGCCAGCAGCGACAGTTCCCGCACAGATACGCAGTATTTT.

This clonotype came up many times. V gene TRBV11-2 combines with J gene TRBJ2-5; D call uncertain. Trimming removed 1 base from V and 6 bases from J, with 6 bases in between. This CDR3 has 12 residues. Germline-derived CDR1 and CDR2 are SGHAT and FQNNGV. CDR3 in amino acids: CASSLGGKTQYF. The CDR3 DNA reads TGTGCCAGCAGCTTAGGTGGAAAGACCCAGTACTTC.

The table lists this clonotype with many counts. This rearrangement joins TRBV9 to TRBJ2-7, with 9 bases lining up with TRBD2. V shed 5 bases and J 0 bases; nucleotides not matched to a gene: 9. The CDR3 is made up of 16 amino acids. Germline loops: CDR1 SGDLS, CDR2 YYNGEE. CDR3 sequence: CASSFGAGGLSYEQYF. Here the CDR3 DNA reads TGTGCCAGCAGTTTCGGAGCGGGAGGCCTCTCCTACGAGCAGTACTTC.

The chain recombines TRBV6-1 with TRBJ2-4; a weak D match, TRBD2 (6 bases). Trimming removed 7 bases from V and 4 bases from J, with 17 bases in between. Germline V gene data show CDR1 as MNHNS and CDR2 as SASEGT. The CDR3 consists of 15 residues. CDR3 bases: TGTGCCAGCATCCCGCCGGGGGACCAAAAAAACATTCAGTACTTC. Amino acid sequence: CASIPPGDQKNIQYF.

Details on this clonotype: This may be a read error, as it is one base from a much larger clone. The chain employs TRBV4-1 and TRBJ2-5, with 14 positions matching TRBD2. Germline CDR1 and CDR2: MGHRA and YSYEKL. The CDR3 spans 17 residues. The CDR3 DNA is TGCACCAGCAGCCAAGGGACTAGCGGGAGCTTCGAAGAGACCCAGTACTTC. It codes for CTSSQGTSGSFEETQYF.

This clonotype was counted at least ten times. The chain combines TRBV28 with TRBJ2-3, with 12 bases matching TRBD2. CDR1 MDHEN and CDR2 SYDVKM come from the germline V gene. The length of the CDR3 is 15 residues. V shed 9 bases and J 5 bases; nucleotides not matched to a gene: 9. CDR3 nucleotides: TGTGCCAGGAAGCGGCTAGCGGGGGGGATAGATACGCAGTATTTT. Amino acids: CARKRLAGGIDTQYF.

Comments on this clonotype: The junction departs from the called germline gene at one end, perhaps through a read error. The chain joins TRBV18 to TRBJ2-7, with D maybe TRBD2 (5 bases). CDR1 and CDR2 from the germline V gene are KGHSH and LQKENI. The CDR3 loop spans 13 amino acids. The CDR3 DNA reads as TGTGCCAGCTCACCCGTTTACGGGAACGAGCAGCACTTC. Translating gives CASSPVYGNEQHF.

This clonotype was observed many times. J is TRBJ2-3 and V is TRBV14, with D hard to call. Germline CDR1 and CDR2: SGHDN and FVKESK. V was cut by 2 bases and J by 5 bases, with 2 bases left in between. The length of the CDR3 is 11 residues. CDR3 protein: CASSQLDTQYF. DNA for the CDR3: TGTGCCAGCAGCCAATTAGATACGCAGTATTTT. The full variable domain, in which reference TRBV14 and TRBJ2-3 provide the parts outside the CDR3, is EAGVTQFPSHSVIEKGQTVTLRCDPISGHDNLYWYRRVMGKEIKFLLHFVKESKQDESGMPNNRFLAERTGGTYSTLKVQPAELEDSGVYFCASSQLDTQYFGPGTRLTVL.

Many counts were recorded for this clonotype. The DNA of the CDR3 is TGTGCCAGCGAAAACTCCTACAATCAGCCCCAGCATTTT. This translates into CASENSYNQPQHF. V is TRBV28 and J is TRBJ1-5, with D unresolved. The V end lost 8 bases, the J end lost 3 bases, and 11 bases lay between the germline ends. The CDR3 runs 13 residues. Germline V gene sequence: CDR1 MDHEN, CDR2 SYDVKM.

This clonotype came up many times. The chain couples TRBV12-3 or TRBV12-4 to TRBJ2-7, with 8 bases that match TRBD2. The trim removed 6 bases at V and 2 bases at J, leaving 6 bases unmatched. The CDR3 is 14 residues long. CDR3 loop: CASRETSVAYEQYF. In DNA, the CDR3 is TGTGCCAGCAGGGAGACTAGCGTCGCCTACGAGCAGTACTTC.

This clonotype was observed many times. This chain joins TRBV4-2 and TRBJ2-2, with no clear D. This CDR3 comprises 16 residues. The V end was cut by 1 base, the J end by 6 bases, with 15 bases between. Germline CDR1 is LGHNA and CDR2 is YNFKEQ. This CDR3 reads CASSQGLGNTPGELFF. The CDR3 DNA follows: TGTGCCAGCAGCCAAGGATTAGGAAATACCCCCGGGGAGCTGTTTTTT.

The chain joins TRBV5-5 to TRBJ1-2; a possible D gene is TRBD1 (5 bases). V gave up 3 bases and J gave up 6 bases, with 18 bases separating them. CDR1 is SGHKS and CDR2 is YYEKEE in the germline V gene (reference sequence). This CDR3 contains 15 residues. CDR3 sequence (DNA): TGTGCCAGCAGCTCGTACGTGGGGGGAAGGGATGGCTACACCTTC. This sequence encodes CASSSYVGGRDGYTF.